The clone carrying this T cell receptor beta chain was observed a few times. The data were obtained in a study of shared clonotypes between healthy human individuals. TCRdb keeps only in-frame clones here, not all; method: immunoSEQ multiplex PCR. The sample contains approximately 110,000 clones, just over 65% of which appear only once. Sequences were obtained from memory CD8+ T cells sorted from blood. Subset specified: CD45RO+ cells pooled with CCR7-negative TemRA cells. The TCR comes from a woman in her 30s in good health.

The CDR3 region has the DNA TGTGCCAGCAGTATTTCCGACGGATTCAATCAGCCCCAGCATTTT. Amino acids: CASSISDGFNQPQHF. The chain recombines TRBV27 with TRBJ1-5; D gene uncertain. V was pared by 5 bases and J by 3 bases, with 14 bases between. The CDR3 has 15 residues. Germline lookup yields CDR1 MNHEY and CDR2 SMNVEV (reference sequence).